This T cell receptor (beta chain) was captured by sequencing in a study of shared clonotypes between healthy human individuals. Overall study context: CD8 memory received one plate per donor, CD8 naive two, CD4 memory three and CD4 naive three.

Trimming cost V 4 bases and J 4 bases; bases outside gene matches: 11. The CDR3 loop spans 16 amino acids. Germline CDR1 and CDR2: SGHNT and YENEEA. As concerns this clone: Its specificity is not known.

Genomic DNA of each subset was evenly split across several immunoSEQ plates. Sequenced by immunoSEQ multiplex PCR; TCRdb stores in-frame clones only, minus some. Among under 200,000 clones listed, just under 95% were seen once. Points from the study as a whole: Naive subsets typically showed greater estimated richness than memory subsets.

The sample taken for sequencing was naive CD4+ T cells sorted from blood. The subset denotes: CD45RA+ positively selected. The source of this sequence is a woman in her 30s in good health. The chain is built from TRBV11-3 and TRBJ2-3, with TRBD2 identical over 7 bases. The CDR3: CASSSGRREFADTQYF. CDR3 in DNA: TGTGCCAGCAGCTCCGGAAGGCGGGAGTTCGCAGATACGCAGTATTTT. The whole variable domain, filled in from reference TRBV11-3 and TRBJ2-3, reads EAGVVQSPRYKIIEKKQPVAFWCNPISGHNTLYWYLQNLGQGPELLIRYENEEAVDDSQLPKDRFSAERLKGVDSTLKIQPAELGDSAVYLCASSSGRREFADTQYFGPGTRLTVL.